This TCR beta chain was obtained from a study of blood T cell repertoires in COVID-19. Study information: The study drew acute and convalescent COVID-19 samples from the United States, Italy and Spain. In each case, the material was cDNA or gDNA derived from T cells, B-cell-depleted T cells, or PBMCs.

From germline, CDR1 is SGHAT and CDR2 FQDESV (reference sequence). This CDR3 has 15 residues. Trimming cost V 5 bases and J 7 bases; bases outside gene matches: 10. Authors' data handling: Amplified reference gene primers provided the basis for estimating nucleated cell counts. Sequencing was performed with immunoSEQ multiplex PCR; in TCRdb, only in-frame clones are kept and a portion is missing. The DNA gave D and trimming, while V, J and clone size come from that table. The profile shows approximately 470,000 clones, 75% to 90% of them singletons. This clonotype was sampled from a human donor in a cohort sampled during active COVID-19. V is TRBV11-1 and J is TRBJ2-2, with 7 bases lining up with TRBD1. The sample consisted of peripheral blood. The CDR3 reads CASSLSDRVDGELFF. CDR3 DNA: TGTGCCAGCAGCCTCAGCGACAGGGTCGACGGGGAGCTGTTTTTT.